A selection of T cell receptor beta chains follows, all from one sample in a study of STAT3 mutations in large granular lymphocyte leukemia. Only in-frame clones appear in the TCRdb table, and some are missing; sequencing was by immunoSEQ multiplex PCR. This table holds about 3,800 clones, roughly two fifths found once. Material for sequencing was peripheral blood mononuclear cells. The source is a man aged 55 to 70 with T-cell large granular lymphocyte leukemia. Some clones in this sample may be carry-over from other donors' samples. Each CDR3 is given with its conserved first and last residue. The D gene is left open where the match is weak. A clone size is listed for some rows: how often the clone was seen (once, few, many), or a class if it is expanded.

j_call: TRBJ1-2
clone_size: NA
d_call: TRBD1
v_call: TRBV5-1
cdr3_nt: TGCGCCAGCAGCTGGGACAGGGACTATGGCTACACCTTC
cdr3_aa: CASSWDRDYGYTF

j_call: TRBJ1-4
clone_size: few
d_call: NA
v_call: TRBV5-6
cdr3_nt: TGTGCCAGCAGCTTGGTCAGGGTTACTAATGAAAAACTGTTTTTT
cdr3_aa: CASSLVRVTNEKLFF

j_call: TRBJ1-3
clone_size: few
d_call: TRBD1
v_call: TRBV5-1
cdr3_nt: TGCGCCAGCAGTCTTGACAGGGCTGGAAACACCATATATTTT
cdr3_aa: CASSLDRAGNTIYF

j_call: TRBJ2-1
clone_size: NA
d_call: NA
v_call: TRBV29-1
cdr3_nt: TGCAGCGTGGACAGATGGGACAATGAGCAGTTCTTC
cdr3_aa: CSVDRWDNEQFF

j_call: TRBJ1-5
clone_size: NA
d_call: TRBD1
v_call: TRBV29-1
cdr3_nt: TGCAGCGGGGGGACAGGGCTGCTGAGGACCCAGCATTTT
cdr3_aa: CSGGTGLLRTQHF

j_call: TRBJ2-1
clone_size: NA
d_call: NA
v_call: TRBV5-4
cdr3_nt: TGTGCCAGCAGCTTGTGGGACATAATGTTCTTC
cdr3_aa: CASSLWDIMFF

j_call: TRBJ2-5
clone_size: NA
d_call: TRBD2
v_call: TRBV5-1
cdr3_nt: TGCGCCAGCAGCTTGTCAGGTAGCGGGAGTCAAGAGACCCAGTACTTC
cdr3_aa: CASSLSGSGSQETQYF

j_call: TRBJ2-3
clone_size: NA
d_call: NA
v_call: TRBV30
cdr3_nt: TGTGCCTGGAGGGGCCTCGATACGCAGTATTTT
cdr3_aa: CAWRGLDTQYF

j_call: TRBJ1-3
clone_size: NA
d_call: NA
v_call: TRBV7-9
cdr3_nt: TGTGCCAGCAGCTTAGGTGGAAACACCATATATTTT
cdr3_aa: CASSLGGNTIYF

j_call: TRBJ2-4
clone_size: NA
d_call: NA
v_call: TRBV18
cdr3_nt: TGTGCCAGCGCAGCCGAGGACATTCAGTACTTC
cdr3_aa: CASAAEDIQYF

j_call: TRBJ1-3
clone_size: few
d_call: NA
v_call: TRBV6-5
cdr3_nt: TGTGCCAGCAGTTCGTCCGTAAGCTCTGGAAACACCATATATTTT
cdr3_aa: CASSSSVSSGNTIYF

j_call: TRBJ1-2
clone_size: few
d_call: NA
v_call: TRBV18
cdr3_nt: TGTGCCAGCTCACCAGGGAATGGCTACACCTTC
cdr3_aa: CASSPGNGYTF

j_call: TRBJ1-3
clone_size: NA
d_call: TRBD1
v_call: TRBV5-1
cdr3_nt: TGCGCCAGCAGCCCCGGGACAGTTGGGAACACCATATATTTT
cdr3_aa: CASSPGTVGNTIYF

j_call: TRBJ1-2
clone_size: NA
d_call: NA
v_call: TRBV11-3
cdr3_nt: TGTGCCAGCAGCCAATCCCAGGACGGTGGCTACACCTTC
cdr3_aa: CASSQSQDGGYTF

j_call: TRBJ2-5
clone_size: few
d_call: TRBD2
v_call: TRBV29-1
cdr3_nt: TGCAGCGTTGGTTCATTCGGGGGGGTTTTGGAGACCCAGTACTTC
cdr3_aa: CSVGSFGGVLETQYF

j_call: TRBJ2-7
clone_size: NA
d_call: NA
v_call: TRBV30
cdr3_nt: TGTGCCTGGAGTGTACTGGGCTTAGGCGAGCAGTACTTC
cdr3_aa: CAWSVLGLGEQYF

j_call: TRBJ2-3
clone_size: once
d_call: TRBD1
v_call: TRBV5-1
cdr3_nt: TGCGCCAGCAGCTATTGGAGAGGGGACAGGGGTACAGATACGCAGTATTTT
cdr3_aa: CASSYWRGDRGTDTQYF

j_call: TRBJ2-5
clone_size: NA
d_call: NA
v_call: TRBV18
cdr3_nt: TGTGCCAGCTCACCGGAGCAACCCCAAGAGACCCAGTACTTC
cdr3_aa: CASSPEQPQETQYF

j_call: TRBJ1-2
clone_size: NA
d_call: NA
v_call: TRBV6-5
cdr3_nt: TGTGCCAGCAGAGAGGGGGGCTATGGCTACACCTTC
cdr3_aa: CASREGGYGYTF

j_call: TRBJ2-5
clone_size: NA
d_call: NA
v_call: TRBV5-1
cdr3_nt: TGCGCCAGCAGCTTATTCCAAGAGACCCAGTACTTC
cdr3_aa: CASSLFQETQYF

j_call: TRBJ2-5
clone_size: NA
d_call: TRBD1
v_call: TRBV6-6
cdr3_nt: TGTGCCAGCAGTGAGACCGGGACAGAACTAAAGACCCAGTACTTC
cdr3_aa: CASSETGTELKTQYF

j_call: TRBJ2-1
clone_size: NA
d_call: NA
v_call: TRBV30
cdr3_nt: TGTGCCTACAATGAGCAGTTCTTC
cdr3_aa: CAYNEQFF

j_call: TRBJ1-2
clone_size: NA
d_call: NA
v_call: TRBV11-2
cdr3_nt: TGTGCCAGCAGCTTAGTTGGGGGAGTAAGAGGCTACACCTTC
cdr3_aa: CASSLVGGVRGYTF

j_call: TRBJ2-1
clone_size: few
d_call: NA
v_call: TRBV6-6
cdr3_nt: TGTGCCAGCAGTTCCCAATCGCTCAATGAGCAGTTCTTC
cdr3_aa: CASSSQSLNEQFF

j_call: TRBJ2-7
clone_size: NA
d_call: NA
v_call: TRBV5-4
cdr3_nt: TGTGCCAGCAGCTTGGCCGGACACTCTTCCTACGAGCAGTACTTC
cdr3_aa: CASSLAGHSSYEQYF

j_call: TRBJ1-5
clone_size: NA
d_call: NA
v_call: TRBV5-6
cdr3_nt: TGTGCCAGCAGCGAGGCAGGCAGGGAGGGTCAGCCCCAGCATTTT
cdr3_aa: CASSEAGREGQPQHF

j_call: TRBJ2-5
clone_size: few
d_call: TRBD2
v_call: TRBV11-3
cdr3_nt: TGTGCCAGCAGCTTAGCCCTGGGACTAGCAGGGGAGACCCAGTACTTC
cdr3_aa: CASSLALGLAGETQYF

j_call: TRBJ1-4
clone_size: NA
d_call: NA
v_call: TRBV19
cdr3_nt: TGTGCCAGTAGGGGGGCAGTTGAAAAACTGTTTTTT
cdr3_aa: CASRGAVEKLFF

j_call: TRBJ1-1
clone_size: NA
d_call: NA
v_call: TRBV30
cdr3_nt: TGTGCCTGGAGTGTACGCAGGGCCTGGGACACTGAAGCTTTCTTT
cdr3_aa: CAWSVRRAWDTEAFF

j_call: TRBJ1-1
clone_size: NA
d_call: NA
v_call: TRBV10-3
cdr3_nt: TGTGCCATACAACCGGGACCGCAGAACACTGAAGCTTTCTTT
cdr3_aa: CAIQPGPQNTEAFF

j_call: TRBJ2-3
clone_size: NA
d_call: TRBD2
v_call: TRBV25-1
cdr3_nt: TGTGCCAGCGCTACCTCGGGCGGGGGAGATACGCAGTATTTT
cdr3_aa: CASATSGGGDTQYF

j_call: TRBJ1-1
clone_size: NA
d_call: NA
v_call: TRBV5-1
cdr3_nt: TGCGCCAGCAGGGACGGGGGCACTGAAGCTTTCTTT
cdr3_aa: CASRDGGTEAFF

j_call: TRBJ2-7
clone_size: NA
d_call: NA
v_call: TRBV28
cdr3_nt: TGTGCCAGCAGTGAACTACAGGGTTACGAGCAGTACTTC
cdr3_aa: CASSELQGYEQYF

j_call: TRBJ2-2
clone_size: NA
d_call: NA
v_call: TRBV5-1
cdr3_nt: TGCGCCAGCAGCCCGGGACGGAGGCCCTCAATAACCGGGGAGCTGTTTTTT
cdr3_aa: CASSPGRRPSITGELFF

j_call: TRBJ2-7
clone_size: NA
d_call: TRBD1
v_call: TRBV2
cdr3_nt: TGTGCCAGTGGGACAGGGGGACTTACCTACGAGCAGTACTTC
cdr3_aa: CASGTGGLTYEQYF

j_call: TRBJ2-1
clone_size: NA
d_call: TRBD1
v_call: TRBV5-1
cdr3_nt: TGCGCCAGCAGAAAGACAGGGGGCGATTCCAATGAGCAGTTCTTC
cdr3_aa: CASRKTGGDSNEQFF

j_call: TRBJ1-5
clone_size: few
d_call: NA
v_call: TRBV4-3
cdr3_nt: TGCGCCAGCAGCCAACGCCAGGGCCAGCCCCAGCATTTT
cdr3_aa: CASSQRQGQPQHF

j_call: TRBJ2-5
clone_size: NA
d_call: TRBD2
v_call: TRBV5-1
cdr3_nt: TGCGCCAGCAGCCTCCGACTAGCGGGGGTTCAAGAGACCCAGTACTTC
cdr3_aa: CASSLRLAGVQETQYF

j_call: TRBJ1-1
clone_size: NA
d_call: TRBD1
v_call: TRBV5-1
cdr3_nt: TGCGCCAGCAGCGGGACAACAGGGGCCTCCGAAGCTTTCTTT
cdr3_aa: CASSGTTGASEAFF

j_call: TRBJ2-7
clone_size: few
d_call: NA
v_call: TRBV4-1
cdr3_nt: TGCGCCAGCAGCCAAGCTTCGCAGGGCTACGAGCAGTACTTC
cdr3_aa: CASSQASQGYEQYF

j_call: TRBJ1-1
clone_size: once
d_call: NA
v_call: TRBV10-2
cdr3_nt: TGCGCCAGCAGTGGTCACGAAGAAGCTTTCTTT
cdr3_aa: CASSGHEEAFF

j_call: TRBJ2-1
clone_size: few
d_call: NA
v_call: TRBV7-9
cdr3_nt: TGTGCCAGCAGCTTCCCGGGGAACAATGAGCAGTTCTTC
cdr3_aa: CASSFPGNNEQFF

j_call: TRBJ1-2
clone_size: NA
d_call: NA
v_call: TRBV2
cdr3_nt: TGTGCCAGCAGTGGGGGGGAAAGGATACGCGGCTACACCTTC
cdr3_aa: CASSGGERIRGYTF

j_call: TRBJ1-2
clone_size: NA
d_call: NA
v_call: TRBV2
cdr3_nt: TGTGCCAGCAGTGGGTTGTTGGTTGGTGCGTATGGCTACACCTTC
cdr3_aa: CASSGLLVGAYGYTF

j_call: TRBJ1-2
clone_size: few
d_call: NA
v_call: TRBV29-1
cdr3_nt: TGCAGCGTTGCCGGGGCGGATGGCTACACCTTC
cdr3_aa: CSVAGADGYTF

j_call: TRBJ1-2
clone_size: NA
d_call: NA
v_call: TRBV5-4
cdr3_nt: TGTGCCAGCAGCTCGCCGGGACACCAGTATGGCTACACCTTC
cdr3_aa: CASSSPGHQYGYTF

j_call: TRBJ2-7
clone_size: NA
d_call: TRBD2
v_call: TRBV27
cdr3_nt: TGTGCCAGCGGGACTAGCGGGGACTACGAGCAGTACTTC
cdr3_aa: CASGTSGDYEQYF

j_call: TRBJ2-5
clone_size: medium-sized
d_call: NA
v_call: TRBV4-3
cdr3_nt: TGCGCCAGCAGCCAAGAAAGGAGTGTGGAGACCCAGTACTTC
cdr3_aa: CASSQERSVETQYF

j_call: TRBJ1-5
clone_size: NA
d_call: NA
v_call: TRBV7-2
cdr3_nt: TGTGCCAGCGCCCGGGTAGCCAATAGCAATCAGCCCCAGCATTTT
cdr3_aa: CASARVANSNQPQHF

j_call: TRBJ1-1
clone_size: large
d_call: TRBD1
v_call: TRBV5-6
cdr3_nt: TGTGCCAGCAGCTCAGGGGGATCTGAAGCTTTCTTT
cdr3_aa: CASSSGGSEAFF

j_call: TRBJ1-2
clone_size: NA
d_call: NA
v_call: TRBV30
cdr3_nt: TGTGCCTGGAGGATGGACAGATCTAACTATGGCTACACCTTC
cdr3_aa: CAWRMDRSNYGYTF

j_call: TRBJ2-6
clone_size: NA
d_call: NA
v_call: TRBV2
cdr3_nt: TGTGCCAGCTCTGACATGTATGGGGCCAACGTCCTGACTTTC
cdr3_aa: CASSDMYGANVLTF

j_call: TRBJ1-4
clone_size: few
d_call: NA
v_call: TRBV5-1
cdr3_nt: TGCGCCAGCAGCCTGGGAGGGTTTAATGAAAAACTGTTTTTT
cdr3_aa: CASSLGGFNEKLFF

j_call: TRBJ2-1
clone_size: few
d_call: TRBD2
v_call: TRBV5-1
cdr3_nt: TGCGCCAGCAGCTTGTTCCAAACTAGCGGGGGGGCGGGGGAGCAGTTCTTC
cdr3_aa: CASSLFQTSGGAGEQFF

j_call: TRBJ2-2
clone_size: few
d_call: NA
v_call: TRBV2
cdr3_nt: TGTGCCAGCAGTGCAGGGTTCGGCGGGGAGCTGTTTTTT
cdr3_aa: CASSAGFGGELFF

j_call: TRBJ2-1
clone_size: NA
d_call: NA
v_call: TRBV6-1
cdr3_nt: TGTGCCACCTCCCCCAGGAACAATGAGCAGTTCTTC
cdr3_aa: CATSPRNNEQFF

j_call: TRBJ1-1
clone_size: NA
d_call: NA
v_call: TRBV6-1
cdr3_nt: TGTGCCAGCAGTGAACGGTTAAATGTGGGAGGCATGAACACTGAAGCTTTCTTT
cdr3_aa: CASSERLNVGGMNTEAFF

j_call: TRBJ1-5
clone_size: NA
d_call: NA
v_call: TRBV18
cdr3_nt: TGTGCCAGCTCACCGAATGTAGGTCGTCAGCCCCAGCATTTT
cdr3_aa: CASSPNVGRQPQHF

j_call: TRBJ2-1
clone_size: NA
d_call: NA
v_call: TRBV5-1
cdr3_nt: TGCGCCAGCAGCTTGTCTCGCGGTAGCTCCTACAATGAGCAGTTCTTC
cdr3_aa: CASSLSRGSSYNEQFF